Presented here are 10 T cell receptor beta chains from one specimen sequenced in a study of blood T cells in healthy people across ages. A second PCR, run for roughly 7 to 12 cycles, used a sample-barcoded 5' primer plus a J-beta primer mix. One entry per CDR3 protein results from TCRdb running MiXCR on the 5' RACE reads. The sample has over 950,000 distinct CDR3 sequences, about 53% seen once. Sequencing used blood. These receptors all stem from a woman in her fifties or sixties in good health.

The genes are TRBV5-5 and TRBJ2-4; D remains unclear. The CDR3 length is 16 residues. Germline loops: CDR1 SGHKS, CDR2 YYEKEE (reference sequence). Trimming removed 4 bases at V and 0 bases at J, with 14 bases between. For the CDR3, the DNA is TGTGCCAGCAGCCTGCCAGGCTCACTAGCCAAAAACATTCAGTACTTC. Residues: CASSLPGSLAKNIQYF.

This clonotype has more than one count but fewer than ten. This chain links TRBV6-1 with TRBJ2-3, with 7 positions matching TRBD2. The V gene end was trimmed by 8 bases and the J gene end by 2 bases; junction bases not matched to a gene: 4. This CDR3 region has 13 residues. The germline gives CDR1 MNHNS, CDR2 SASEGT. The CDR3 DNA sequence: TGTGCCAGCGTAGCGGGCTACACAGATACGCAGTATTTT. This translates into CASVAGYTDTQYF.

The chain couples TRBV7-2 to TRBJ2-3; D uncertain. The CDR3 extends over 12 amino acids. Between the trimmed V and J ends, which lost 4 bases and 8 bases, there was a span of 10 bases. The germline gives CDR1 SGHTA, CDR2 FQGNSA. The CDR3 reads CASSSFTLTQYF. The CDR3 DNA follows: TGTGCCAGCAGCTCGTTTACACTTACGCAGTATTTT.

This chain connects TRBV2 to TRBJ2-2, with TRBD1 as a possible D gene (6 bases). CDR3 size: 13 residues. V was pared by 3 bases and J by 5 bases, with 7 bases between. Germline V gene sequence: CDR1 SNHLY, CDR2 FYNNEI. The CDR3 protein is CASSDRGTGELFF. The CDR3 nucleotides read TGTGCCAGCAGTGACAGGGGAACCGGGGAGCTGTTTTTT.

The CDR3 sequence is CASSLQGGRNEKLFF. The CDR3 coding sequence is TGTGCCAGCAGCTTACAGGGGGGCCGTAATGAAAAACTGTTTTTT. The chain combines TRBV7-9 with TRBJ1-4; TRBD1 matches 7 bases. CDR3 size: 15 residues. Trimming removed 2 bases from V and 4 bases from J; junction bases left unmatched: 4. The germline CDR1 and CDR2 sequences are SEHNR and FQNEAQ (reference sequence).

This clonotype was picked up one time. Relative to the germline gene, one junction end is altered; a read error may explain this. The chain has TRBV7-3 and TRBJ1-2, with D unclear. This CDR3 region has 16 residues. Germline V gene data show CDR1 as SGHTA and CDR2 as FQGTGA. The CDR3 loop is CASSHGGTLANYGNTF. CDR3 nucleotides: TGTGCCAGCAGCCATGGAGGAACCCTAGCTAACTATGGCAACACCTTC.

The chain uses TRBV12-3 or TRBV12-4 and TRBJ2-3; 9 bases align to TRBD1. Losses at the gene ends were 1 base for V and 4 bases for J; bases not matched to a gene: 3. This CDR3 contains 15 residues. The CDR3 protein is CASSLGTGAADTQYF. The CDR3 bases are TGTGCCAGCAGTTTAGGGACAGGGGCAGCAGATACGCAGTATTTT.

The gene calls are TRBV20-1 and TRBJ1-2; 8 positions match TRBD1. The V and J ends lost 6 bases and 3 bases, in that order; junction bases with no gene match: 9. The CDR3 has 14 amino acids. Germline assignment: CDR1 DFQATT and CDR2 SNEGSKA (reference sequence). The DNA for the CDR3 is TGCAGTGCCATACCCCTGGACAGGGACTATGGCTACACCTTC. Translation gives CSAIPLDRDYGYTF.

This chain links TRBV29-1 with TRBJ1-5; 7 bases are shared with TRBD1. V dropped 5 bases and J dropped 5; count of bases not matched to a gene: 6. Germline CDR1 is SQVTM and CDR2 is ANQGSEA. CDR3 size: 13 residues. The chain's CDR3 is CSVLTGADQPQHF. DNA for the CDR3: TGCAGCGTTTTAACAGGGGCTGATCAGCCCCAGCATTTT.

The rearrangement joins TRBV2 to TRBJ2-2; the match to TRBD2 covers 8 bases. J gave up 4 bases and V 3 bases, and 4 bases lay outside the gene matches. CDR1 and CDR2 from the germline V gene are SNHLY and FYNNEI. The CDR3 sequence is 15 residues long. CDR3 coding DNA: TGTGCCAGCAGTGATCCCGGGGGGGGCACCGGGGAGCTGTTTTTT. This codes for CASSDPGGGTGELFF. Full variable domain (missing parts from reference TRBV2 and TRBJ2-2): EPEVTQTPSHQVTQMGQEVILRCVPISNHLYFYWYRQILGQKVEFLVSFYNNEISEKSEIFDDQFSVERPDGSNFTLKIRSTKLEDSAMYFCASSDPGGGTGELFFGEGSRLTVL.